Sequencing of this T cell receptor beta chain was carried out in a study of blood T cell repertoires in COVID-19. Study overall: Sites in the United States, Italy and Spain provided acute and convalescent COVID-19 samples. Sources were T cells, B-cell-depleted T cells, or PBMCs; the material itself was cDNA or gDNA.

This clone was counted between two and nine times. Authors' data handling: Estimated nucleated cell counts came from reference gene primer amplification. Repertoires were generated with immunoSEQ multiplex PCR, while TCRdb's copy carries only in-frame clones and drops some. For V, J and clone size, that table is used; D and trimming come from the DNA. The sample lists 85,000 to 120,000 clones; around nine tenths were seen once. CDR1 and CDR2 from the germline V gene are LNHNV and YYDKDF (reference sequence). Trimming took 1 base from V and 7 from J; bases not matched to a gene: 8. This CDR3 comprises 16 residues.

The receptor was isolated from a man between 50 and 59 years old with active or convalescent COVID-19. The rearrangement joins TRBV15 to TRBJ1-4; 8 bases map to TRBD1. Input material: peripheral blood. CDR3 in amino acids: CATSRASGTGFEKLFF. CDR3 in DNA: TGTGCCACCAGCAGAGCCTCCGGGACAGGATTTGAAAAACTGTTTTTT. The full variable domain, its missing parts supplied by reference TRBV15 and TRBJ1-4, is DAMVIQNPRYQVTQFGKPVTLSCSQTLNHNVMYWYQQKSSQAPKLLFHYYDKDFNNEADTPDNFQSRRPNTSFCFLDIRSPGLGDTAMYLCATSRASGTGFEKLFFGSGTQLSVL.